The entry below describes one TCR beta chain. The CDR3 is 14 amino acids. Germline V lookup: CDR1 SEHNR, CDR2 FQNEAQ (reference sequence). The V gene lost 1 base and the J gene lost 2 bases, with 6 bases spanning the gap. This entry belongs to a study of CD8 T cells in Susac syndrome. The authors sequenced TCR beta from blood CD8+ and CD4+ T cells. It was healthy donors who served as the controls, matched for age and sex. An amount of RNA that ranged from roughly 0.5 to 1 ug was reverse transcribed with random hexamers. The method of amplification for TCR beta CDR3 was immunoSEQ multiplex PCR, covering 54 Vbeta and 13 Jbeta. One entry per CDR3 protein results from TCRdb running MiXCR on the immunoSEQ multiplex PCR reads. This sample has more than 70,000 distinct CDR3 sequences, with approximately 92% found just once.

The origin of this receptor is a human donor in good health. Material for sequencing was CD8+ T cells from PBMCs. V usage is TRBV7-9 and J usage is TRBJ1-5; D is possibly TRBD1 (5 bases). The CDR3 loop reads CASSLETGNQPQHF. In nucleotides, the CDR3 is TGTGCCAGCAGCTTAGAGACAGGCAATCAGCCCCAGCATTTT.